This T cell receptor (beta chain) appears in the sequencing data of a study of OX40 agonist ivuxolimab in advanced cancers. CDR1 and CDR2 from the germline V gene are SGHRS and YFSETQ. Trimming removed 1 base at V and 5 bases at J, with 14 bases between. The CDR3 sequence is 15 residues long. Using immunoSEQ multiplex PCR, the repertoire was profiled, and TCRdb retains in-frame clones only, with some absent. Here the sample spans approximately 100,000 clones, roughly nine tenths being singletons. This receptor was taken from an adult with an advanced solid tumor such as melanoma, head and neck, liver or kidney cancer. This chain uses TRBV5-1 with TRBJ2-3; the D gene is possibly TRBD1 (5 bases). The sequencing used CD4+ or CD8+ T cells sorted from blood, collected in a trial of the OX40 agonist ivuxolimab. CDR3 in amino acids: CASSLNGWGLDTQYF. CDR3 nucleotides: TGCGCCAGCAGCTTGAACGGGTGGGGCCTAGATACGCAGTATTTT.